This T cell receptor beta chain was sequenced in a study of CD8+CD57+ T cells in acquired aplastic anemia. As for the study in general: Sorted CD4+ and CD8+ cell DNA averaged around 3.5 ug. Study-level results: Almost 30 sequences, all CD8+ CDR3, were shared between patients and controls. For CD8+ Simpson's diversity, patients and controls showed no significant difference.

TCR beta VDJ and CDR3 profiling used genomic DNA as template. One entry per CDR3 protein, called by TCRdb with MiXCR from the reads. This repertoire shows 200,000 or so distinct CDR3 sequences, 55% to 65% found once; its top ten account for roughly three fifths. CDR1 is DFQATT and CDR2 is SNEGSKA in the germline V gene (reference sequence). The V and J ends lost 6 bases and 3 bases, in that order; junction bases with no gene match: 14. The CDR3 is 16 amino acids. CD8+CD57+ cell expansion had been shown by flow cytometry in patients chosen for sequencing. When blood sampling took place, the patients had received no therapy. Notes on this clonotype: Its matching antigen is unknown.

The TCR comes from a human donor with aplastic anemia. Sequenced sample: sorted CD4+, CD8+, or CD8+CD57+ T cells (not recorded which) from PBMCs. The chain uses TRBV20-1 and TRBJ2-5, with TRBD1 matching over 9 bases. The CDR3 reads CSAIGDRVRPEETQYF. As DNA, the CDR3 is TGCAGTGCCATTGGGGACAGGGTGCGACCAGAAGAGACCCAGTACTTC.